The clone carrying this TCR beta chain was counted many times. Its antigen is undetermined. The entry originates in a study of read filtering for tumor transcriptome and immune sequencing. Study-wide context: Mean patient age was approximately 66 years, range about 45 to 90; 16 to 20 male, over twelve female. TCR-mapped reads were about 3.5 to 10.27 million with IR-seq versus roughly 85 to 1,400 with RNA-seq.

The CDR3 runs 15 residues. Germline loops: CDR1 SGHAT, CDR2 FQNNGV. V was clipped by 1 base and J by 2 bases; unmatched bases: 4. Overall study results and limits: Sorted CD138-negative bone marrow cells were not purified T cells.

This library used 300 to 500 ng RNA and molecular barcoded adaptors spanning alpha/delta and beta/gamma chains. From the reads, TCRdb called clonotypes with MiXCR, one entry per CDR3 protein. The sample yields 20,000 to 25,000 distinct CDR3 sequences, approximately 22% seen once. This rearrangement joins TRBV11-2 to TRBJ2-5; 7 bases agree with TRBD1. The sequenced sample consisted of a population of CD138-negative cells sorted from bone marrow. This receptor was taken from a donor aged 40 or older with multiple myeloma. Written as DNA, the CDR3 is TGTGCCAGCAGCTTAGTGATGGGACAGCAAGAGACCCAGTACTTC. Its translation is CASSLVMGQQETQYF.